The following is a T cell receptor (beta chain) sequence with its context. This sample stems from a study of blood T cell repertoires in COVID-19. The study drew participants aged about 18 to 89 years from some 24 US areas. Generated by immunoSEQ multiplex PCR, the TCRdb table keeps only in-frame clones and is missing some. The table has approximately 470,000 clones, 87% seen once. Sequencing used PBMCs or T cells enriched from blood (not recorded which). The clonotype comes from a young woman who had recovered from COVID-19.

The CDR3: CASRKLGANQPQHF. The CDR3 region has the DNA TGTGCCAGCAGGAAACTAGGAGCAAATCAGCCCCAGCATTTT. The chain links TRBV2 to TRBJ1-5; D is unresolved. The V gene lost 6 bases and the J gene lost 4 bases, with 13 bases spanning the gap. This CDR3 is built from 14 residues. Germline V gene sequence: CDR1 SNHLY, CDR2 FYNNEI.